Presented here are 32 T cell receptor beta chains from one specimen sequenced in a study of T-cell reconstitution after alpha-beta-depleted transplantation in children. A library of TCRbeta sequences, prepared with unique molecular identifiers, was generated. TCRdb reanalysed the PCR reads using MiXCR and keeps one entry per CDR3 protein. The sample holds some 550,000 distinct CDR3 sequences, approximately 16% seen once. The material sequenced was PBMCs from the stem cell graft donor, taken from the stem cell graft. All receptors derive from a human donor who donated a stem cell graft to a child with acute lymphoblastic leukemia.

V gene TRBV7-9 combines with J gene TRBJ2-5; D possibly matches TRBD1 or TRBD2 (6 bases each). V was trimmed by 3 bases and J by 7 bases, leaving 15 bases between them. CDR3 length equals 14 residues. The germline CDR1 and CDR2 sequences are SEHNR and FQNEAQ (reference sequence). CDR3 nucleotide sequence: TGTGCCAGCAGCTTTTACAGGGACTTGGGGACCCAGTACTTC. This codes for CASSFYRDLGTQYF.

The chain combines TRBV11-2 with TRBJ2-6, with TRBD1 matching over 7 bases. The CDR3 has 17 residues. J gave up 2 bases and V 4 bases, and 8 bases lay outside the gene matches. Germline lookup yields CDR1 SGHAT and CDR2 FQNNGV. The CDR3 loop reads CASSSSTGKAGANVLTF. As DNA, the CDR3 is TGTGCCAGCAGCTCCTCGACAGGGAAAGCTGGGGCCAACGTCCTGACTTTC. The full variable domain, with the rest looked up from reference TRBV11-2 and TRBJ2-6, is EAGVAQSPRYKIIEKRQSVAFWCNPISGHATLYWYQQILGQGPKLLIQFQNNGVVDDSQLPKDRFSAERLKGVDSTLKIQPAKLEDSAVYLCASSSSTGKAGANVLTFGAGSRLTVL.

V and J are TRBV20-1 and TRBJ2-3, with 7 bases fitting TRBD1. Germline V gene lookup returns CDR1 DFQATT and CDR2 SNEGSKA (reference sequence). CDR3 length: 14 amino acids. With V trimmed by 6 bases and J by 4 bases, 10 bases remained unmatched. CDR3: CSARQGFSPDTQYF. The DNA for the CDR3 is TGCAGTGCAAGACAGGGTTTCTCTCCAGATACGCAGTATTTT.

The DNA of the CDR3 is TGTGCCAGCAGCCAAGTGTTTGGGAGCTCCTACGAGCAGTACTTC. This gives the protein CASSQVFGSSYEQYF. The chain joins TRBV4-2 to TRBJ2-7; TRBD2 might be the D (5 bases). This CDR3 has 15 residues. Between the trimmed V and J ends, which lost 1 base and 0 bases, there was a span of 10 bases. In germline, CDR1 is LGHNA, CDR2 YNFKEQ.

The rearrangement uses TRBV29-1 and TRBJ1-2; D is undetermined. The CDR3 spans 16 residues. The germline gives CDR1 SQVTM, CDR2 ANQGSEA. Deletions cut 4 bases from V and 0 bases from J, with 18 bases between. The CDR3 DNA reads TGCAGCGTTGCAAATAGCGTGGAGTTCACTAACTATGGCTACACCTTC. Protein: CSVANSVEFTNYGYTF.

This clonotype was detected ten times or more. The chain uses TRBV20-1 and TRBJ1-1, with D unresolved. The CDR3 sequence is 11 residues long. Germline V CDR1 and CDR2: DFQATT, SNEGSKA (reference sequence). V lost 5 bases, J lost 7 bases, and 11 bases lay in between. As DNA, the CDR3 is TGCAGTGCTCGACGGTCGGATGAAGCTTTCTTT. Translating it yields CSARRSDEAFF.

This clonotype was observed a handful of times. The CDR3 reads CSAPHLRSFF. Here the CDR3 DNA reads TGCAGTGCTCCTCACTTAAGGTCTTTCTTT. The chain is built from TRBV20-1 and TRBJ1-1; D not certain. This CDR3 comprises 10 residues. Trimming removed 5 bases at V and 12 bases at J, with 13 bases between. The V gene's germline CDR1 is DFQATT and CDR2 SNEGSKA (reference sequence).

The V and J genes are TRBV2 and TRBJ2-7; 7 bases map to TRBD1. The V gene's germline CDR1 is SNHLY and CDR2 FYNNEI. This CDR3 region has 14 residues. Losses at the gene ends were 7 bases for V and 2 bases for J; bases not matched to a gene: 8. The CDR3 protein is CASTPRGITYEQYF. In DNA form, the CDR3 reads TGTGCCAGCACGCCCAGGGGGATCACCTACGAGCAGTACTTC.

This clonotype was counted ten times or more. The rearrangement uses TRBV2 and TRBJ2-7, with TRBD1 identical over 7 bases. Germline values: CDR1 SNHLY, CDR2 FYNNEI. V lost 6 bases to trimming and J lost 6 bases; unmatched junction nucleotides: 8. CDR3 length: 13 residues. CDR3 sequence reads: CASSLDRSREQYF. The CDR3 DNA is TGTGCCAGCAGCCTGGACAGGTCGCGCGAGCAGTACTTC.

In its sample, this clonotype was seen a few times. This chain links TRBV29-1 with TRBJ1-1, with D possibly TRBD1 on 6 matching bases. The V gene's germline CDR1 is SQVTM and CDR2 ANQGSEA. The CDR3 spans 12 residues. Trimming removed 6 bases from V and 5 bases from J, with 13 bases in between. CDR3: CSVGGGGTEAFF. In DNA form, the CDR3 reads TGCAGCGTCGGGGGCGGGGGGACTGAAGCTTTCTTT.

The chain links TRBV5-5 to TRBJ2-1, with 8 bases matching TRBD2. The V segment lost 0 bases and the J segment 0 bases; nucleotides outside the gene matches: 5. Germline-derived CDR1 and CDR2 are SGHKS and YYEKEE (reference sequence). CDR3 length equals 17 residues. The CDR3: CASSLGAGDLSYNEQFF. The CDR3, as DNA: TGTGCCAGCAGCTTGGGAGCGGGAGACCTCTCCTACAATGAGCAGTTCTTC.

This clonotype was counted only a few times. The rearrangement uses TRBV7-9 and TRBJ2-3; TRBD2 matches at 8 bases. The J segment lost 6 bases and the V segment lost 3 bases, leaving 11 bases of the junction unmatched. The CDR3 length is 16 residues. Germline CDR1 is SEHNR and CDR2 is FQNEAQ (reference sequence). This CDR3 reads CASSFPAPSGSDTQYF. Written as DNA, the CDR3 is TGTGCCAGCAGCTTCCCCGCCCCCAGCGGGAGTGATACGCAGTATTTT.

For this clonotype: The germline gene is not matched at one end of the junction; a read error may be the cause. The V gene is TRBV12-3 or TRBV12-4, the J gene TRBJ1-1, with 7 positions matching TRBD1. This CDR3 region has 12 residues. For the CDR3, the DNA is TGTGCCAGCAGTTCCTATGGGGACAGTGTGCTCTTT. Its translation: CASSSYGDSVLF.

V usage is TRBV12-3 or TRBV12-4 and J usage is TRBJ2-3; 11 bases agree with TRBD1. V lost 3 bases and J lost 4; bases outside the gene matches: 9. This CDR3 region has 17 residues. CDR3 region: CASSFPPGQGVADTQYF. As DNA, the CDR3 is TGTGCCAGCAGTTTCCCTCCGGGACAGGGGGTCGCAGATACGCAGTATTTT.

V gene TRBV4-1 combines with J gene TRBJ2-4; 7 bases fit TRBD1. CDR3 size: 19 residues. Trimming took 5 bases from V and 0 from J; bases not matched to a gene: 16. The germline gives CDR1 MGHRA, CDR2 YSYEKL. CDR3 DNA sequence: TGCGCCAGCAGCGAGGGAAGGGGGCGAGGAAATCTAGCCAAAAACATTCAGTACTTC. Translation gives CASSEGRGRGNLAKNIQYF.

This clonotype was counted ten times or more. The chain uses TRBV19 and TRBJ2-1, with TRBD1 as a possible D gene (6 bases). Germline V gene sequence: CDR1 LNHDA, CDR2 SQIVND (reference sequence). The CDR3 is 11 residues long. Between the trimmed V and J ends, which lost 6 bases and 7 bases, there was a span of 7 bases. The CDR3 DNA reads TGTGCCAGTAGGCAGGGGAATGAGCAGTTCTTC. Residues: CASRQGNEQFF. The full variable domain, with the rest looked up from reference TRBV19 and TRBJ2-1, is DGGITQSPKYLFRKEGQNVTLSCEQNLNHDAMYWYRQDPGQGLRLIYYSQIVNDFQKGDIAEGYSVSREKKESFPLTVTSAQKNPTAFYLCASRQGNEQFFGPGTRLTVL.

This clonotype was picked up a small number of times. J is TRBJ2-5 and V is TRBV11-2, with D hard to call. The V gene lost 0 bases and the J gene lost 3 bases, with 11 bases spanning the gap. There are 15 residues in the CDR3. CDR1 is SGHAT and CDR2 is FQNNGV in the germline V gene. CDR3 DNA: TGTGCCAGCAGCTTAGAAGGGCGAATCGAAGAGACCCAGTACTTC. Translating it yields CASSLEGRIEETQYF.

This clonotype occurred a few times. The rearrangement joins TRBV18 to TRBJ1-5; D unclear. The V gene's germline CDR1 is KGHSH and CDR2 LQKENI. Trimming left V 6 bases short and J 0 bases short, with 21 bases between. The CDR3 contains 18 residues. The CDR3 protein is CASSSDEQFGDSNQPQHF. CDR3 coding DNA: TGTGCCAGCTCTTCCGATGAGCAGTTCGGAGATAGCAATCAGCCCCAGCATTTT.

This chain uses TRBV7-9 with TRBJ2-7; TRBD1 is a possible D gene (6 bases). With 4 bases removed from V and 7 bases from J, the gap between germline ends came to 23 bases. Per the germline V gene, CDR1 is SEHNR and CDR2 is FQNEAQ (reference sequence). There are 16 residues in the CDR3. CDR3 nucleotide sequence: TGTGCCAGCAGCTCCGAGGCCCAGGGGAAGGTATGGGAGCAGTACTTC. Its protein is CASSSEAQGKVWEQYF. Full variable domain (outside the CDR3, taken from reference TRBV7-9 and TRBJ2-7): DTGVSQNPRHKITKRGQNVTFRCDPISEHNRLYWYRQTLGQGPEFLTYFQNEAQLEKSRLLSDRFSAERPKGSFSTLEIQRTEQGDSAMYLCASSSEAQGKVWEQYFGPGTRLTVT.

The chain's CDR3 is CASSLPGQGRDGFNEQYF. CDR3 in DNA: TGTGCCAGCAGTCTCCCCGGACAGGGGAGAGATGGTTTCAACGAGCAGTACTTC. The chain employs TRBV12-3 or TRBV12-4 and TRBJ2-7; 9 nucleotides align to TRBD1. This CDR3 contains 18 residues. Trimming removed 5 bases from V and 5 bases from J; junction bases left unmatched: 19.

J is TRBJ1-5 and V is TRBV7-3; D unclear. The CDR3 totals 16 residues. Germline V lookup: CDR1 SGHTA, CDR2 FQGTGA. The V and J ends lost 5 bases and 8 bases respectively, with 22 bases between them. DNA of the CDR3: TGTGCCAGCAGCACAGCTACCGAACCCAGGCTAGAGCCCCAGCATTTT. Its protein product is CASSTATEPRLEPQHF.

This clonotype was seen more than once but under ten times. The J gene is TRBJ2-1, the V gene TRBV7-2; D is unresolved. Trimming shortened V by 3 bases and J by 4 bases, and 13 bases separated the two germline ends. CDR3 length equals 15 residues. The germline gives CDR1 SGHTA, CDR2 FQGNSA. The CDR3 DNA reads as TGTGCCAGCAGCTTGAACGCCCGATTTTACAATGAGCAGTTCTTC. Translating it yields CASSLNARFYNEQFF. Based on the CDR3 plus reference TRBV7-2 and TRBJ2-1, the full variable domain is GAGVSQSPSNKVTEKGKDVELRCDPISGHTALYWYRQSLGQGLEFLIYFQGNSAPDKSGLPSDRFSAERTGGSVSTLTIQRTQQEDSAVYLCASSLNARFYNEQFFGPGTRLTVL.

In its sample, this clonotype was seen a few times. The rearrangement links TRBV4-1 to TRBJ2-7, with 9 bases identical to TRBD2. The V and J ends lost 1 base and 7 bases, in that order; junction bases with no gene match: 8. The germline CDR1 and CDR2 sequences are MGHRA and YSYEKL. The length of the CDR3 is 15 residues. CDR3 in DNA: TGCGCCAGCAGCCAAGGGGATAGCGGGAGTGGTGAGCAGTACTTC. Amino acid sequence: CASSQGDSGSGEQYF.

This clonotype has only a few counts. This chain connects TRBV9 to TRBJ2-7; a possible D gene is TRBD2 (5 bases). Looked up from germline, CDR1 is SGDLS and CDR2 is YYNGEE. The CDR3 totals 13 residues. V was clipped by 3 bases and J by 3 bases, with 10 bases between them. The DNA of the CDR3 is TGTGCCAGCAGCGGACTAAGAGACTACGAGCAGTACTTC. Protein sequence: CASSGLRDYEQYF.

The CDR3 DNA sequence: TGTGCCAGCAGTTTCGGGAGGGCCCACAATGAGCAGTTCTTC. This gives the protein CASSFGRAHNEQFF. The chain is built from TRBV6-2 or TRBV6-3 and TRBJ2-1; 8 bases match TRBD2. V was clipped by 4 bases and J by 5 bases; unmatched bases: 4. This CDR3 is built from 14 residues. Germline V gene sequence: CDR1 MNHEY, CDR2 SVGEGT.

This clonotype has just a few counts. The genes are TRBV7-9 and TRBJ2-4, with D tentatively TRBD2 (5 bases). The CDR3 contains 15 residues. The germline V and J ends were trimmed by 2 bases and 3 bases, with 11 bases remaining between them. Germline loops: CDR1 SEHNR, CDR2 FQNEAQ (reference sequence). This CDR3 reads CASSLYGVGKNIQYF. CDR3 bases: TGTGCCAGCAGCTTATACGGGGTCGGCAAAAACATTCAGTACTTC.

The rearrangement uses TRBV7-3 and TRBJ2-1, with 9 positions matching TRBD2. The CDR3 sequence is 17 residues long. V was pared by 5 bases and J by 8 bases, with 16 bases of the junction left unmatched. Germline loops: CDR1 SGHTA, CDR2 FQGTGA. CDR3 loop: CASSQTGQAGGVHEQFF. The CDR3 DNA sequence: TGTGCCAGCAGCCAGACTGGGCAGGCGGGGGGGGTCCATGAGCAGTTCTTC.

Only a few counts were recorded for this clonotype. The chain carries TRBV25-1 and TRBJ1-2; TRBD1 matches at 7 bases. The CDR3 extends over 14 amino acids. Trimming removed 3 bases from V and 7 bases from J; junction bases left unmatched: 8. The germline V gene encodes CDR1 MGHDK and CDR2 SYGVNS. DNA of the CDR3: TGTGCCAGCAGTGAGTGGACAGGTTGGGGTGGCTACACCTTC. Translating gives CASSEWTGWGGYTF.

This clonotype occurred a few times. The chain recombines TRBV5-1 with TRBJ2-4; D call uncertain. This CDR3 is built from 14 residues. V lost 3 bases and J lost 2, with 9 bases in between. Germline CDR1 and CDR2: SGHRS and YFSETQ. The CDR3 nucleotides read TGCGCCAGCAGCTCCGAGATTTCCAAAAACATTCAGTACTTC. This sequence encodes CASSSEISKNIQYF.

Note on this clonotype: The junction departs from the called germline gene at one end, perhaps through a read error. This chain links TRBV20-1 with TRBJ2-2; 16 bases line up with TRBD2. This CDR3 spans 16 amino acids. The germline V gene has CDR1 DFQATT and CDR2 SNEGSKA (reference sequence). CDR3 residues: CCARGTSGRDTGELFF. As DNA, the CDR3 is TGCTGTGCTAGGGGGACTAGCGGGAGGGACACCGGGGAGCTGTTTTTT.

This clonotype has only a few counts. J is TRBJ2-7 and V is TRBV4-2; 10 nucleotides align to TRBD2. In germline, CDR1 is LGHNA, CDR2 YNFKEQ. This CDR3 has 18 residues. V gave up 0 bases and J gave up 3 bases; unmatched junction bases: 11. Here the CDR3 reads CASSQDLRASGGVYEQYF. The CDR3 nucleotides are TGTGCCAGCAGCCAAGATTTAAGGGCTAGCGGGGGAGTCTACGAGCAGTACTTC.

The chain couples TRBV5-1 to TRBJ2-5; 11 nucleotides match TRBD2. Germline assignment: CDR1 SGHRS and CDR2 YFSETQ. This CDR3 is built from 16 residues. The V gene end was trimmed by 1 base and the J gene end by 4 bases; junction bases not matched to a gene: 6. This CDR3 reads CASSLFTSGRGETQYF. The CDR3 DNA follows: TGCGCCAGCAGCTTGTTCACTAGCGGGAGAGGAGAGACCCAGTACTTC.